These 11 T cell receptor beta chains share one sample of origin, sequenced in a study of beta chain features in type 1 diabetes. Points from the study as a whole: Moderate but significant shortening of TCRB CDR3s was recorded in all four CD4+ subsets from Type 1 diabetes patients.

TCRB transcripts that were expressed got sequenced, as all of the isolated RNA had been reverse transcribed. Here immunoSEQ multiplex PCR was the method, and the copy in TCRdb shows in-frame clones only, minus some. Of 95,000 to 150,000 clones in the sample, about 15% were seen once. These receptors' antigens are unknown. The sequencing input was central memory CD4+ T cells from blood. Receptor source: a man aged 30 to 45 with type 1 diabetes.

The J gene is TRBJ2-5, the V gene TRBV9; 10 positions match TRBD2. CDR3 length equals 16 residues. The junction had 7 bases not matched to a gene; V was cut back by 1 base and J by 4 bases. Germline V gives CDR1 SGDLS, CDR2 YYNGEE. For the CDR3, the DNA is TGTGCCAGCAGCGTACGTAGCGGGGGGCAGGTAGAGACCCAGTACTTC. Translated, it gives CASSVRSGGQVETQYF.

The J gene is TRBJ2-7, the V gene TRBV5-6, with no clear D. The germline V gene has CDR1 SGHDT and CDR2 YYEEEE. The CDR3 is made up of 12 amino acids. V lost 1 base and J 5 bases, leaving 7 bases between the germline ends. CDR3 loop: CASSLNVDEQYF. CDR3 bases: TGTGCCAGCAGCTTGAACGTCGACGAGCAGTACTTC.

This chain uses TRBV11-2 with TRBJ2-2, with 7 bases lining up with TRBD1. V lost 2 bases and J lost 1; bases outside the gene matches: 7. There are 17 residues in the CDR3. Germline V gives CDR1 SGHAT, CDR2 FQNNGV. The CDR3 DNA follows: TGTGCCAGCAGCTTAAAAGTGGCAGGGGGGAACACCGGGGAGCTGTTTTTT. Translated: CASSLKVAGGNTGELFF.

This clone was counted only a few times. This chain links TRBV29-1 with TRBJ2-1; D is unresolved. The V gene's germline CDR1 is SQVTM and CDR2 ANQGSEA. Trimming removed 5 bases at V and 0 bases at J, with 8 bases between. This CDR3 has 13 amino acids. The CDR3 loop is CSVIDISYNEQFF. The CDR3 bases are TGCAGCGTTATAGACATCTCCTACAATGAGCAGTTCTTC.

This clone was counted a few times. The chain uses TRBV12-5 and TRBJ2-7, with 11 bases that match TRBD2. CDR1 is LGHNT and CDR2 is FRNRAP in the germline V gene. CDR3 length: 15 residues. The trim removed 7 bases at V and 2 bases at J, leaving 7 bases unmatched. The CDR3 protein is CASALGTSGTYEQYF. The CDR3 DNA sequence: TGTGCTAGTGCACTGGGGACTAGCGGAACCTACGAGCAGTACTTC.

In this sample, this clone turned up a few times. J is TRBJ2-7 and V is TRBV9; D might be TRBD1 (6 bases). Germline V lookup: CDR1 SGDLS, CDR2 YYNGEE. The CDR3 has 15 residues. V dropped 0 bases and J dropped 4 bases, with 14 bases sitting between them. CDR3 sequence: CASSVEGHSEYEQYF. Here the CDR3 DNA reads TGTGCCAGCAGCGTAGAGGGACATAGCGAGTACGAGCAGTACTTC.

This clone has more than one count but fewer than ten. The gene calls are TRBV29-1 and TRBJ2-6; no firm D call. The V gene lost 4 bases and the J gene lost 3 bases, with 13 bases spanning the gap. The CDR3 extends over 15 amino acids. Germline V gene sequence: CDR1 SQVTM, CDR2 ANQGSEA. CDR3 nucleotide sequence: TGCAGCGTTGCTGTTCTTAGGTTTGGGGCCAACGTCCTGACTTTC. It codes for CSVAVLRFGANVLTF.

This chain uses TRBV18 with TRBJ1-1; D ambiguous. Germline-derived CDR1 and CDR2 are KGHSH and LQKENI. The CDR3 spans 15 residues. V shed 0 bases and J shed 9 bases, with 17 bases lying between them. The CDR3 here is CASSPPNSPQGKAFF. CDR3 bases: TGTGCCAGCTCACCACCGAACAGCCCCCAAGGGAAAGCTTTCTTT.

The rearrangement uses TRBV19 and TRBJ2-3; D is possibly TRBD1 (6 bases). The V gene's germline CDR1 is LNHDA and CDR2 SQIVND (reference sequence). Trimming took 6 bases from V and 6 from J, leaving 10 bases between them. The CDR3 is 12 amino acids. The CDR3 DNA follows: TGTGCCAGTAGGGGACAACCCGATACGCAGTATTTT. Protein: CASRGQPDTQYF.

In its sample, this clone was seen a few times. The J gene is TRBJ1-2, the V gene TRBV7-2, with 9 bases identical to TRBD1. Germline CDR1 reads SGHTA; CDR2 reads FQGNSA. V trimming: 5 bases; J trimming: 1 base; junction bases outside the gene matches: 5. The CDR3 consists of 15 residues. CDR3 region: CASSPGTGLNYGYTF. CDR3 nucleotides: TGTGCCAGCAGCCCGGGGACAGGGCTTAACTATGGCTACACCTTC.

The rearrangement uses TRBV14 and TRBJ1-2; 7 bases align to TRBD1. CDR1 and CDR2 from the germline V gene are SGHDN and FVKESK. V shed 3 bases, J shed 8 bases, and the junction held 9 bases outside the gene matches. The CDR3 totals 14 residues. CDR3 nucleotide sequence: TGTGCCAGCAGCCAGAATACAGGGGATCTGGGCTACACCTTC. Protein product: CASSQNTGDLGYTF.